This T cell receptor beta chain emerged from a study of cytomegalovirus exposure and HLA in healthy donors. Background on the study: T cells numbering 150 million to 200 million yielded 117 million unique TCR beta sequences in an earlier analysis.

General study results and limits: Later genetic work tied a missense DCLRE1C variant to beta-chain V and J trimming. There were approximately 150 TCR beta chains listed as cytomegalovirus-associated. Apparent HLA restriction characterized most CMV-associated TCR beta chains in a later analysis.

The CDR3 consists of 14 residues. Germline V gene sequence: CDR1 LNHDA, CDR2 SQIVND (reference sequence). V lost 4 bases, J lost 3 bases, and 2 bases stayed unmatched. Concerning this clone itself: The antigen is undetermined.

With 60 Vbeta and 13 Jbeta primers, the PCR was carried out. The repertoire was sequenced with immunoSEQ multiplex PCR; TCRdb's copy has only in-frame clones and lacks some. The table lists about 200,000 clones, 60% to 85% of them singletons. The receptor comes from a man aged 35 to 55 in good health and CMV-seronegative. Sequenced input: PBMCs. V is TRBV19 and J is TRBJ1-1, with TRBD1 matching 10 bases. CDR3: CASSTGQGYTEAFF. In nucleotides, the CDR3 is TGTGCCAGTAGTACGGGACAGGGGTACACTGAAGCTTTCTTT.